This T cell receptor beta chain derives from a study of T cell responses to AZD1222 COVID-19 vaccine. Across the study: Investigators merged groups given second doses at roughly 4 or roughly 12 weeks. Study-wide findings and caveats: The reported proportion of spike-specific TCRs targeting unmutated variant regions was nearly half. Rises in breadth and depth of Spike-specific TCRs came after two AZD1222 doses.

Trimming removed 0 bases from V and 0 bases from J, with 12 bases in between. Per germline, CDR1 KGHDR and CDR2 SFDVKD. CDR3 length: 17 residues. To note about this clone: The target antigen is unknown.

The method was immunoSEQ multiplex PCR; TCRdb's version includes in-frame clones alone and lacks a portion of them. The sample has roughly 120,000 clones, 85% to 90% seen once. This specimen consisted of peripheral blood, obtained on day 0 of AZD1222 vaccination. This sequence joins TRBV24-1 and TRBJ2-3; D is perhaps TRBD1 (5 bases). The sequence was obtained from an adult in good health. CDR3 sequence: CATSDLARASSTDTQYF. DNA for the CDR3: TGTGCCACCAGTGATTTGGCCAGGGCCTCTAGCACAGATACGCAGTATTTT.